Listed below are T cell receptor beta chains from one sample, sequenced in a study of blood T cell repertoires in COVID-19. Data came from immunoSEQ multiplex PCR; TCRdb stores just in-frame clones and leaves some out. The table has a few hundred thousand clones, about 86% seen once; the top ten hold 2% to 2.5%. What was sequenced was peripheral blood. These receptors were taken from a woman aged 45-59 years with acute or convalescent COVID-19. Each CDR3 is given with its conserved first and last residue. The D gene is left open where the match is weak. Size is omitted from some rows. Given values are once, few, many or a class for expanded clones.

J gene	clone size	V gene	CDR3 length	D gene	CDR3 DNA	CDR3 protein
TRBJ1-2	once	TRBV3-1/TRBV3-2	12	.	TGTGCCAGCAGCCAACAACCAGTTGGCTACACCTTC	CASSQQPVGYTF
TRBJ2-1	.	TRBV5-8	16	TRBD1	TGTGCCAGCAGCTTGCCAGGGGGCACGGCCTACAATGAGCAGTTCTTC	CASSLPGGTAYNEQFF
TRBJ2-1	.	TRBV10-3	15	TRBD2	TGTGCCATCACCCAGGTTAGCGGGAACTACAATGAGCAGTTCTTC	CAITQVSGNYNEQFF
TRBJ1-1	.	TRBV12-3/TRBV12-4	11	TRBD1	TGTGCCAGCAATACAGGGGGTGAAGCTTTCTTT	CASNTGGEAFF
TRBJ1-4	.	TRBV2	15	.	TGTGCCAGCACGCCCGGGGGGATTTCTAATGAAAAACTGTTTTTT	CASTPGGISNEKLFF
TRBJ2-7	.	TRBV19	14	.	TGTGCCAGTAGACCTCAGGGGAGTCGGTACGAGCAGTACTTC	CASRPQGSRYEQYF
TRBJ1-2	once	TRBV10-3	11	.	TGTGCCATCAGCCCAGGGTTTGGCTACACCTTC	CAISPGFGYTF
TRBJ1-6	.	TRBV21-1	12	.	TGTGCCAGCAGCATAATGGGGAGACCCCTCCACTTT	CASSIMGRPLHF
TRBJ2-4	once	TRBV5-1	14	.	TGCGCCAGCAGCCCGGGTGGGGCCAAAAACATTCAGTACTTC	CASSPGGAKNIQYF
TRBJ1-4	.	TRBV19	13	TRBD1	TGTGCCAGTAGTATAAGGGGGCGCGAAAAACTGTTTTTT	CASSIRGREKLFF
TRBJ2-5	.	TRBV7-6	16	.	TGTGCCAGCAGCCTCAGGGGCGCGGGGGTCAGAGAGACCCAGTACTTC	CASSLRGAGVRETQYF